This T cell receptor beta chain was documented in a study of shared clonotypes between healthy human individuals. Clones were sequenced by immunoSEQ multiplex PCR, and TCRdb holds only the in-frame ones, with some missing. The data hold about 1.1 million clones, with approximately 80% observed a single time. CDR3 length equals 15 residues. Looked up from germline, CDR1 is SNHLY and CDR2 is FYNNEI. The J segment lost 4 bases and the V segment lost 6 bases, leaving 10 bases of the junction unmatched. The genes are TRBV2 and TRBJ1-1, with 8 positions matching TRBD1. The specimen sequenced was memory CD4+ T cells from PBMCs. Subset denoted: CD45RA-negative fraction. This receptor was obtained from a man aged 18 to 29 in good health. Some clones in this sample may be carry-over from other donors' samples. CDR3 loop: CASSKWTGLGTEAFF. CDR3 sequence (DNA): TGTGCCAGCAGCAAATGGACAGGGTTGGGCACTGAAGCTTTCTTT.